These 30 T cell receptor beta chains were sequenced from one sample in a study of T-cell memory formation after mild COVID-19. One entry per CDR3 protein results from TCRdb running MiXCR on the 5' RACE reads. The sample consists of fewer than 250,000 distinct CDR3 sequences, approximately 30% of them appearing once. Sequencing was performed on PBMCs or a T cell subset sorted from them (not recorded which). The receptors originated from an adult woman who had mild COVID-19 (a few samples of this study predate the infection). Cell type and time point are not known.

There are a few counts of this clonotype. The V call is TRBV5-1, the J call TRBJ2-1; 11 nucleotides line up with TRBD1. Germline CDR1 reads SGHRS; CDR2 reads YFSETQ. The CDR3 sequence is 13 residues long. V lost 5 bases and J lost 8; bases outside the gene matches: 3. The CDR3 protein is CASRTGQGDEQFF. In nucleotides, the CDR3 is TGCGCCAGCAGGACGGGACAGGGGGATGAGCAGTTCTTC.

This clonotype has more than one count but fewer than ten. V and J are TRBV5-1 and TRBJ1-2; no clear D gene. The CDR3 sequence is 14 residues long. The V and J ends lost 0 bases and 1 base respectively, with 7 bases between them. From germline, CDR1 is SGHRS and CDR2 YFSETQ. The CDR3 loop reads CASSLDAGNYGYTF. The CDR3 DNA is TGCGCCAGCAGCTTGGATGCGGGTAACTATGGCTACACCTTC.

In this sample, this clonotype turned up a few times. This sequence joins TRBV12-3 or TRBV12-4 and TRBJ2-7; D is tentatively TRBD1 or TRBD2 (5 bases each). The CDR3 has 13 amino acids. V lost 9 bases to trimming and J lost 3 bases, with 15 bases between them. CDR3: CASTRGVGYEQYF. Written as DNA, the CDR3 is TGTGCCAGTACCCGAGGGGTAGGCTACGAGCAGTACTTC.

This clonotype came up a few times. The V call is TRBV7-9, the J call TRBJ2-1; no definite D call. Germline CDR1 reads SEHNR; CDR2 reads FQNEAQ (reference sequence). This CDR3 contains 12 residues. The germline V and J ends were trimmed by 2 bases and 8 bases, with 7 bases remaining between them. DNA of the CDR3: TGTGCCAGCAGCTTAAGTGGCCATGAGCAGTTCTTC. It translates to CASSLSGHEQFF. Complete variable domain (other parts from reference TRBV7-9 and TRBJ2-1): DTGVSQNPRHKITKRGQNVTFRCDPISEHNRLYWYRQTLGQGPEFLTYFQNEAQLEKSRLLSDRFSAERPKGSFSTLEIQRTEQGDSAMYLCASSLSGHEQFFGPGTRLTVL.

V gene TRBV20-1 combines with J gene TRBJ1-6, with a tentative D call TRBD1 (5 bases). CDR3 length: 14 residues. Trimming shortened V by 1 base and J by 7 bases, and 11 bases separated the two germline ends. Germline CDR1 is DFQATT and CDR2 is SNEGSKA (reference sequence). The chain's CDR3 is CSARVGGYNSPLHF. As DNA, the CDR3 is TGCAGTGCTAGAGTTGGGGGATACAATTCACCCCTCCACTTT.

V usage is TRBV30 and J usage is TRBJ1-5; D is possibly TRBD1 (5 bases). V was trimmed by 1 base and J by 8 bases, leaving 9 bases between them. Germline CDR1 and CDR2: GTSNPN and SVGIG (reference sequence). CDR3 length: 12 residues. For the CDR3, the DNA is TGTGCCTGGAGTGGGCGGGGGAAGCCCCAGCATTTT. Translated: CAWSGRGKPQHF. Full variable domain (outside the CDR3, taken from reference TRBV30 and TRBJ1-5): SQTIHQWPATLVQPVGSPLSLECTVEGTSNPNLYWYRQAAGRGLQLLFYSVGIGQISSEVPQNLSASRPQDRQFILSSKKLLLSDSGFYLCAWSGRGKPQHFGDGTRLSIL.

This clonotype appeared a few times. V is TRBV7-9 and J is TRBJ2-2; D unresolved. CDR3 length: 13 residues. With 5 bases removed from V and 6 bases from J, the gap between germline ends came to 10 bases. Germline lookup yields CDR1 SEHNR and CDR2 FQNEAQ (reference sequence). The CDR3 is CASSPYMAGELFF. In DNA form, the CDR3 reads TGTGCCAGCAGCCCGTACATGGCCGGGGAGCTGTTTTTT.

This clonotype came up a few times. Here the CDR3 reads CASSLDQSTQYF. The DNA of the CDR3 is TGTGCCAGCAGCTTAGATCAATCTACGCAGTATTTT. The chain employs TRBV11-2 and TRBJ2-3; no definite D call. Germline assignment: CDR1 SGHAT and CDR2 FQNNGV. Trimming took off 0 bases at V and 8 bases at J, with 6 bases between the two ends. The CDR3 has 12 amino acids.

This clonotype was seen only a few times. The chain recombines TRBV20-1 with TRBJ1-2; tentative D call: TRBD1 (5 bases). V lost 5 bases and J lost 4, with 17 bases in between. The CDR3 contains 14 residues. The germline V gene has CDR1 DFQATT and CDR2 SNEGSKA (reference sequence). CDR3 amino acids: CSAPRLGAGYGYTF. The CDR3 DNA reads as TGCAGTGCTCCACGCTTAGGGGCGGGCTATGGCTACACCTTC.

The chain couples TRBV4-2 to TRBJ2-7; D may match TRBD1 or TRBD2 (5 bases each). Germline assignment: CDR1 LGHNA and CDR2 YNFKEQ. The V end was cut by 0 bases, the J end by 0 bases, with 9 bases between. There are 15 residues in the CDR3. CDR3 residues: CASSQEFGASYEQYF. The CDR3 DNA is TGTGCCAGCAGCCAAGAATTCGGGGCCTCCTACGAGCAGTACTTC.

Of note for this clonotype: The germline gene is not matched at one end of the junction; a read error may be the cause. The chain is built from TRBV27 and TRBJ2-3, with 12 bases fitting TRBD2. Germline CDR1 and CDR2: MNHEY and SMNVEV (reference sequence). CDR3 length: 15 residues. CDR3 nucleotide sequence: TGTGACAGCAGCCTAGCGGGGGGGAAAACAGATACGCAGTATTTT. It is translated as CDSSLAGGKTDTQYF.

This clonotype was seen more than once but under ten times. The rearrangement joins TRBV7-2 to TRBJ2-3, with D tentatively TRBD1 (5 bases). V was cut by 3 bases and J by 8 bases, with 12 bases left in between. CDR1 SGHTA and CDR2 FQGNSA come from the germline V gene. The CDR3 covers 13 residues. CDR3: CASSFPAQGTQYF. The CDR3 nucleotides are TGTGCCAGCAGCTTTCCGGCGCAGGGTACGCAGTATTTT. The whole variable domain, filled in from reference TRBV7-2 and TRBJ2-3, reads GAGVSQSPSNKVTEKGKDVELRCDPISGHTALYWYRQSLGQGLEFLIYFQGNSAPDKSGLPSDRFSAERTGGSVSTLTIQRTQQEDSAVYLCASSFPAQGTQYFGPGTRLTVL.

J is TRBJ2-2 and V is TRBV4-1; 8 bases line up with TRBD1. Germline lookup yields CDR1 MGHRA and CDR2 YSYEKL. J lost 4 bases, V lost 1 base, and 8 bases had no gene match. The CDR3 is 17 amino acids. The CDR3 DNA reads TGCGCCAGCAGCCAAGTCAGGGACAGGTCTTCCACCGGGGAGCTGTTTTTT. It is translated as CASSQVRDRSSTGELFF.

The rearrangement joins TRBV5-6 to TRBJ1-1; D perhaps matches TRBD1 (5 bases). V lost 2 bases and J lost 4, with 15 bases in between. The CDR3 is made up of 15 amino acids. Germline V gives CDR1 SGHDT, CDR2 YYEEEE. The CDR3 is CASSFGGFMGTEAFF. CDR3 nucleotide sequence: TGTGCCAGCAGCTTCGGGGGATTTATGGGCACTGAAGCTTTCTTT.

The gene calls are TRBV20-1 and TRBJ2-2; 7 bases fit TRBD1. Germline V gives CDR1 DFQATT, CDR2 SNEGSKA (reference sequence). CDR3 size: 13 residues. Germline trimming cut 7 bases from V and 6 bases from J; bases unmatched to any gene: 8. CDR3 loop: CSVRQGGAGELFF. For the CDR3, the DNA is TGCAGTGTCCGACAGGGCGGTGCCGGGGAGCTGTTTTTT.

This clonotype was observed a handful of times. This chain uses TRBV30 with TRBJ1-1; D call uncertain. Germline V lookup: CDR1 GTSNPN, CDR2 SVGIG (reference sequence). The V and J ends lost 3 bases and 5 bases respectively, with 10 bases between them. This CDR3 is built from 12 residues. CDR3 nucleotide sequence: TGTGCCTGGAGCGTGGGCGGTACTGAAGCTTTCTTT. This translates into CAWSVGGTEAFF.

This clonotype was found a few times. This chain joins TRBV6-5 and TRBJ2-7; 10 bases align to TRBD2. Unmatched junction bases numbered 8, after V lost 6 bases and J lost 3 bases. Per the germline V gene, CDR1 is MNHEY and CDR2 is SVGAGI. This CDR3 is 15 amino acids long. The CDR3 sequence is CASSQSLAGGYEQYF. CDR3 bases: TGTGCCAGCAGCCAATCTTTAGCGGGAGGCTACGAGCAGTACTTC.

This chain uses TRBV29-1 with TRBJ1-2, with 7 bases lining up with TRBD1. CDR3 length: 14 amino acids. Trimming at V came to 0 bases and at J to 8 bases, leaving 9 bases not matched to a gene. Germline assignment: CDR1 SQVTM and CDR2 ANQGSEA. CDR3 protein: CSVEEMTGPGGYTF. The CDR3 bases are TGCAGCGTTGAAGAGATGACAGGGCCTGGCGGCTACACCTTC.

This clonotype occurred once. V usage is TRBV19 and J usage is TRBJ2-7; TRBD1 matches 10 bases. This CDR3 region has 18 residues. Germline CDR1 reads LNHDA; CDR2 reads SQIVND (reference sequence). V shed 2 bases and J 0 bases; nucleotides not matched to a gene: 10. The CDR3, as DNA: TGTGCCAGTAGTATAACCCCGACCGGGACAGGGGTCTCCTACGAGCAGTACTTC. Protein sequence: CASSITPTGTGVSYEQYF.

This chain connects TRBV30 to TRBJ2-7, with D tentatively TRBD1 (6 bases). V was shortened by 2 bases and J by 1 base, with 12 bases between the two germline ends. This CDR3 has 14 residues. CDR1 is GTSNPN, CDR2 SVGIG, per germline (reference sequence). The CDR3 spells CAWSSTGRSYEQYF. In DNA form, the CDR3 reads TGTGCCTGGAGTTCTACAGGGCGATCCTACGAGCAGTACTTC.

The gene calls are TRBV7-2 and TRBJ2-6, with D unresolved. V was pared by 6 bases and J by 2 bases, with 8 bases between. CDR1 SGHTA and CDR2 FQGNSA come from the germline V gene. This CDR3 contains 14 residues. The DNA of the CDR3 is TGTGCCAGCAGGATAAGCGCTGGGGCCAACGTCCTGACTTTC. This gives the protein CASRISAGANVLTF.

The V and J genes are TRBV3-1 and TRBJ2-5, with D possibly matching TRBD1 (7 bases). The V gene's germline CDR1 is LGHDT and CDR2 YNNKEL (reference sequence). The CDR3 is made up of 15 amino acids. Trimming pared 5 bases from V and 4 bases from J, leaving 17 bases between. The CDR3 DNA reads as TGTGCCAGCAGCTCCGGAGGGGGCTGGGGAGAGACCCAGTACTTC. Amino acid sequence: CASSSGGGWGETQYF.

V usage is TRBV6-5 and J usage is TRBJ2-7, with no clear D. The CDR3 is 17 residues long. Germline V lookup: CDR1 MNHEY, CDR2 SVGAGI. The V end was cut by 2 bases, the J end by 3 bases, with 20 bases between. CDR3 coding DNA: TGTGCCAGCAGTTACGTATCCCCCCGGGCTACGGACTACGAGCAGTACTTC. Its translation: CASSYVSPRATDYEQYF.

This clonotype was detected a few times. This chain connects TRBV7-9 to TRBJ2-2; D is undetermined. The CDR3 runs 16 residues. V shed 4 bases and J shed 0 bases, with 12 bases lying between them. CDR1 is SEHNR, CDR2 FQNEAQ, per germline (reference sequence). CDR3 sequence (DNA): TGTGCCAGCAGCTCCGCGGTCTACCCGAACACCGGGGAGCTGTTTTTT. Protein product: CASSSAVYPNTGELFF.

This clonotype has ten or more counts. The V and J genes are TRBV5-1 and TRBJ2-2; 13 nucleotides align to TRBD2. The V gene end was trimmed by 4 bases and the J gene end by 6 bases; junction bases not matched to a gene: 0. This CDR3 region has 14 residues. Germline V gives CDR1 SGHRS, CDR2 YFSETQ. This chain's CDR3 is CASSGTSGAGELFF. As DNA, the CDR3 is TGCGCCAGCAGCGGGACTAGCGGGGCCGGGGAGCTGTTTTTT.

This clonotype has just a few counts. The genes are TRBV12-3 or TRBV12-4 and TRBJ2-6; 10 bases are shared with TRBD1. The CDR3 loop spans 17 amino acids. The V gene end was trimmed by 6 bases and the J gene end by 1 base; junction bases not matched to a gene: 6. DNA of the CDR3: TGTGCCAGCAGGGGGGACAGGGGACCATCTGGGGCCAACGTCCTGACTTTC. Its translation is CASRGDRGPSGANVLTF.

The chain is built from TRBV12-3 or TRBV12-4 and TRBJ2-2; TRBD1 is a possible D gene (7 bases). Trimming took 10 bases from V and 4 from J, leaving 16 bases between them. CDR3 length: 14 amino acids. The CDR3 reads CANGGGAGTGELFF. The CDR3 DNA follows: TGTGCCAACGGAGGGGGCGCGGGCACCGGGGAGCTGTTTTTT.

The J gene is TRBJ2-7, the V gene TRBV5-1, with D unresolved. Per the germline V gene, CDR1 is SGHRS and CDR2 is YFSETQ. The CDR3 is 10 residues long. Deletions cut 5 bases from V and 5 bases from J, with 5 bases between. CDR3 nucleotide sequence: TGCGCCAGCAGACGGGACGAGCAGTACTTC. Translation gives CASRRDEQYF. Combining the CDR3 with reference TRBV5-1 and TRBJ2-7 gives the whole variable domain KAGVTQTPRYLIKTRGQQVTLSCSPISGHRSVSWYQQTPGQGLQFLFEYFSETQRNKGNFPGRFSGRQFSNSRSEMNVSTLELGDSALYLCASRRDEQYFGPGTRLTVT.

This clonotype has only one observation. The chain is built from TRBV6-6 and TRBJ2-5; D is ambiguous. CDR3 size: 13 residues. V was pared by 8 bases and J by 5 bases, with 15 bases between. Germline V gene lookup returns CDR1 MNHNY and CDR2 SVGAGI (reference sequence). The CDR3 spells CASGPRVGETQYF. DNA for the CDR3: TGTGCCAGCGGTCCAAGGGTAGGGGAGACCCAGTACTTC.

This clonotype turned up a few times. The genes are TRBV7-2 and TRBJ2-3; D ambiguous. The CDR3 contains 11 residues. The V and J ends lost 7 bases and 5 bases respectively, with 7 bases between them. Germline V lookup: CDR1 SGHTA, CDR2 FQGNSA. CDR3 DNA sequence: TGTGCCAGCACCCAACGAGATACGCAGTATTTT. This encodes CASTQRDTQYF.